The next 5 T cell receptor beta chains were all read from a single sample in a study of patients and donors after allogeneic stem cell transplantation. MiXCR was run by TCRdb on the RT-PCR reads, yielding one entry per CDR3 protein. Among approximately 170,000 distinct CDR3 sequences listed, approximately 30% were seen once. Sequenced: blood, either unsorted or a sorted T cell fraction (not recorded which). The receptor source for this set is a human donor who was either an allogeneic HSCT recipient or a stem cell or donor lymphocyte infusion donor (not recorded which). It is not recorded whose cells these are; they may come from a transplant donor.

The chain carries TRBV20-1 and TRBJ2-3; D remains unclear. Germline V gene data show CDR1 as DFQATT and CDR2 as SNEGSKA (reference sequence). V was cut by 3 bases and J by 4 bases, with 11 bases left in between. The CDR3 length is 13 residues. In DNA form, the CDR3 reads TGCAGTGCTAGGGGGTACTACGCAGATACGCAGTATTTT. Translated: CSARGYYADTQYF.

This clonotype was seen a handful of times. This chain uses TRBV27 with TRBJ1-4; D might be TRBD1 (6 bases). CDR1 and CDR2 (germline): MNHEY, SMNVEV (reference sequence). V was trimmed by 1 base and J by 10 bases, leaving 25 bases between them. The CDR3 has 18 amino acids. The CDR3 loop is CASSLWAPQGAPGPKLFF. CDR3 DNA: TGTGCCAGCAGTTTATGGGCCCCACAGGGTGCCCCTGGGCCAAAACTGTTTTTT.

The chain couples TRBV7-3 to TRBJ2-1; D is possibly TRBD2 (5 bases). The CDR3 totals 14 residues. V was clipped by 1 base and J by 6 bases, with 10 bases between them. The germline CDR1 and CDR2 sequences are SGHTA and FQGTGA. The chain's CDR3 is CASSLISGSNEQFF. Written as DNA, the CDR3 is TGTGCCAGCAGCTTAATATCGGGGTCCAATGAGCAGTTCTTC.

The CDR3 DNA reads as TGTGCCAGCAGCGGAGGGGGACAAGATAATTCACCCCTCCACTTT. This encodes CASSGGGQDNSPLHF. This rearrangement joins TRBV7-9 to TRBJ1-6, with D perhaps matching TRBD1 (6 bases). Trimming cost V 5 bases and J 5 bases, with 13 bases left between them. Germline V gives CDR1 SEHNR, CDR2 FQNEAQ (reference sequence). This CDR3 region has 15 residues. The variable domain in full, completed from reference TRBV7-9 and TRBJ1-6, reads DTGVSQNPRHKITKRGQNVTFRCDPISEHNRLYWYRQTLGQGPEFLTYFQNEAQLEKSRLLSDRFSAERPKGSFSTLEIQRTEQGDSAMYLCASSGGGQDNSPLHFGNGTRLTVT.

Points on this clonotype: The CDR3 does not close with the conserved phenylalanine or tryptophan, likely indicating a read error. This sequence joins TRBV7-2 and TRBJ1-2; the D gene is possibly TRBD1 (6 bases). The CDR3 runs to 14 residues. V was clipped by 4 bases and J by 2 bases, with 11 bases between them. Germline CDR1 reads SGHTA; CDR2 reads FQGNSA. CDR3 protein: CASSSITGNYGYTL. DNA for the CDR3: TGTGCCAGCAGCTCGATCACAGGGAACTATGGCTACACCCTC.